This T cell receptor (beta chain) is from a study of tumor-infiltrating lymphocytes in primary liver carcinoma. The study, taken as a whole, reports: Relative to blood, tumors carried a significantly larger fraction of the repertoire in their top 250 clones (p = 0.039). Tumor-adjacent and tumor-blood pairs shared less of their repertoires than tumor region pairs shared. No comparison of CD4+ and CD8+ repertoires was made, since the samples were bulk unsorted.

A constant-region primer served to make TCR beta cDNA from around 500 ng total RNA. Three nested multiplex PCR rounds, a slightly modified ARM-PCR method, built the TCR beta libraries. A C-beta reverse primer and TRBV1-TRBV30 forward primers served in each of the first two PCR rounds, at 10 cycles apiece. TCRdb re-called the multiplex PCR reads with MiXCR, one entry per CDR3 protein. In the table there are a few hundred thousand distinct CDR3 sequences, around 50% of which are singletons. V lost 0 bases to trimming and J lost 1 base, with 23 bases between them. Per germline, CDR1 SGHDN and CDR2 FVKESK. The length of the CDR3 is 20 residues. To note about this clonotype: The antigen remains unidentified.

Unsorted whole blood supplied the RNA, and germline DNA was extracted too. Patients showed chronic HBV infection and an absence of prior treatment. The TCR originated in a woman in her 30s with primary liver carcinoma and hepatitis B virus infection. Material for sequencing was peripheral blood. The chain uses TRBV14 and TRBJ2-3, with D possibly being TRBD2 (6 bases). CDR3 coding DNA: TGTGCCAGCAGCCAAGATCGCGGGGCACGAGGTCTTGGGGGCACAGATACGCAGTATTTT. Its protein is CASSQDRGARGLGGTDTQYF.